Listed here are 18 T cell receptor beta chains from one sample, sequenced in a study of vaccination and CD4 T cells after COVID-19. The Oncomine TCR Beta short-read assay sequenced DNA from cultured CD4+ T cells. MiXCR was run by TCRdb on the PCR reads, yielding one entry per CDR3 protein. The data contain 15,000 to 20,000 distinct CDR3 sequences, roughly 50% of them singletons. The treatment is: roughly 10-day PBMC culture with coronavirus spike peptide pools or control peptides (ViraFEST assay). These TCRs are of unknown antigen specificity. Sequencing was performed on CD4+ T cells from blood, cultured in vitro, taken before SARS-CoV-2 vaccination. The receptors stem from a human donor who had recovered from COVID-19.

This clonotype was observed a single time. The rearrangement links TRBV7-9 to TRBJ1-1; possible D gene TRBD1, 6 bases. Germline lookup yields CDR1 SEHNR and CDR2 FQNEAQ (reference sequence). This CDR3 comprises 14 residues. DNA of the CDR3: TGTGCAGTGGGGAAGGGGGGGGCTGGGACTGAAGCTTTCTTT. It specifies CAVGKGGAGTEAFF.

This clonotype was observed once. The rearrangement links TRBV20-1 to TRBJ2-1; 9 positions agree with TRBD2. The ends lost 6 bases at V and 6 bases at J; junction bases unmatched: 12. Germline CDR1 DFQATT, CDR2 SNEGSKA (reference sequence). This CDR3 is 15 amino acids long. CDR3 residues: CSASRAGGSVNEQFF. CDR3 sequence (DNA): TGCAGTGCGTCCCGAGCGGGAGGATCCGTCAATGAGCAGTTCTTC.

The chain carries TRBV19 and TRBJ2-1; 8 nucleotides agree with TRBD1. This CDR3 has 16 amino acids. The germline V gene has CDR1 LNHDA and CDR2 SQIVND (reference sequence). The ends lost 7 bases at V and 7 bases at J; junction bases unmatched: 15. The CDR3 reads CASIPDRDRPLNEQFF. CDR3 sequence (DNA): TGTGCCAGTATTCCGGACCGGGACAGGCCACTAAATGAGCAGTTCTTC.

The rearrangement uses TRBV19 and TRBJ2-4; D is ambiguous. The CDR3 runs 16 residues. Trimming cost V 5 bases and J 0 bases, with 14 bases left between them. Germline CDR1 reads LNHDA; CDR2 reads SQIVND (reference sequence). The CDR3 is CASSPPNGQAKNIQYF. The CDR3 DNA sequence: TGTGCCAGTAGTCCGCCGAACGGCCAAGCCAAAAACATTCAGTACTTC. Drawing the rest from reference TRBV19 and TRBJ2-4, the complete variable domain is DGGITQSPKYLFRKEGQNVTLSCEQNLNHDAMYWYRQDPGQGLRLIYYSQIVNDFQKGDIAEGYSVSREKKESFPLTVTSAQKNPTAFYLCASSPPNGQAKNIQYFGAGTRLSVL.

The J gene is TRBJ2-5, the V gene TRBV10-3; D is possibly TRBD2 (5 bases). The CDR3 length is 12 residues. The germline V and J ends were trimmed by 10 bases and 2 bases, with 11 bases remaining between them. Germline CDR1 ENHRY, CDR2 SYGVKD. CDR3 sequence reads: CATRAVQETQYF. The DNA of the CDR3 is TGTGCCACGCGGGCGGTACAAGAGACCCAGTACTTC.

The V gene is TRBV15, the J gene TRBJ2-3; 14 bases agree with TRBD2. Germline lookup yields CDR1 LNHNV and CDR2 YYDKDF (reference sequence). The CDR3 is made up of 18 amino acids. The J segment lost 7 bases and the V segment lost 4 bases, leaving 13 bases of the junction unmatched. DNA of the CDR3: TGTGCCACCAGCAATCATCCGGGACTAGCGGGAGTATCTAATACGCAGTATTTT. Protein sequence: CATSNHPGLAGVSNTQYF.

The chain couples TRBV20-1 to TRBJ2-4; D gene ambiguous. Germline CDR1 reads DFQATT; CDR2 reads SNEGSKA (reference sequence). Trimming removed 4 bases at V and 0 bases at J, with 10 bases between. This CDR3 is 14 amino acids long. The CDR3: CSATGPLAKNIQYF. The CDR3 DNA follows: TGCAGTGCTACCGGACCGTTAGCCAAAAACATTCAGTACTTC.

The chain uses TRBV6-1 and TRBJ1-1, with D possibly being TRBD1 (6 bases). Trimming left V 6 bases short and J 4 bases short, with 15 bases between. The germline CDR1 and CDR2 sequences are MNHNS and SASEGT. The length of the CDR3 is 14 residues. CDR3 sequence reads: CASSSRGGSTEAFF. The CDR3 DNA reads TGTGCCAGCAGCTCGAGGGGGGGGTCCACTGAAGCTTTCTTT.

This clonotype turned up a few times. The chain couples TRBV7-9 to TRBJ1-5, with a tentative D call TRBD1 (6 bases). Germline V gene lookup returns CDR1 SEHNR and CDR2 FQNEAQ (reference sequence). The CDR3 consists of 13 residues. V was cut by 2 bases and J by 9 bases, with 11 bases left in between. CDR3 sequence reads: CASSLQGIGPQHF. CDR3 nucleotides: TGTGCCAGCAGCTTACAGGGGATCGGGCCCCAGCATTTT.

The chain has TRBV19 and TRBJ1-5, with D perhaps matching TRBD1 (5 bases). The CDR3 is 16 amino acids. Germline lookup yields CDR1 LNHDA and CDR2 SQIVND (reference sequence). Trimming pared 6 bases from V and 4 bases from J, leaving 19 bases between. CDR3 region: CASRADVGRGNQPQHF. CDR3 bases: TGTGCCAGTAGGGCCGATGTTGGGAGGGGTAATCAGCCCCAGCATTTT. The full variable domain, completed using reference TRBV19 and TRBJ1-5, is DGGITQSPKYLFRKEGQNVTLSCEQNLNHDAMYWYRQDPGQGLRLIYYSQIVNDFQKGDIAEGYSVSREKKESFPLTVTSAQKNPTAFYLCASRADVGRGNQPQHFGDGTRLSIL.

A few counts support this clonotype. This sequence joins TRBV7-3 and TRBJ2-1, with TRBD2 matching 8 bases. Germline CDR1 SGHTA, CDR2 FQGTGA. V was pared by 2 bases and J by 5 bases, with 5 bases of the junction left unmatched. CDR3 length: 15 amino acids. The CDR3 sequence: CASSLASGLHNEQFF. The CDR3 bases are TGTGCCAGCAGCTTAGCTAGCGGGTTACACAATGAGCAGTTCTTC.

This clonotype was observed once. The chain recombines TRBV6-1 with TRBJ2-5, with 9 bases lining up with TRBD1. CDR1 is MNHNS and CDR2 is SASEGT in the germline V gene. The CDR3 is made up of 13 amino acids. Trimming removed 7 bases from V and 5 bases from J; junction bases left unmatched: 5. This CDR3 reads CASIKQGAETQYF. The CDR3 region has the DNA TGTGCCAGCATTAAACAGGGGGCGGAGACCCAGTACTTC.

V usage is TRBV20-1 and J usage is TRBJ1-2; a weak D match, TRBD1 (5 bases). Germline assignment: CDR1 DFQATT and CDR2 SNEGSKA (reference sequence). V shed 5 bases and J shed 10 bases, with 20 bases lying between them. The CDR3 is made up of 13 amino acids. Here the CDR3 reads CSAVTGLLTDYTF. The DNA for the CDR3 is TGCAGTGCTGTTACGGGACTCCTCACCGACTACACCTTC.

The chain joins TRBV2 to TRBJ1-6; D is possibly TRBD1 (6 bases). CDR1 SNHLY and CDR2 FYNNEI come from the germline V gene. The CDR3 runs 14 residues. V was pared by 6 bases and J by 8 bases, with 14 bases between. The CDR3 coding sequence is TGTGCCAGCAGGTCGCAGGGGTTGGATTCACCCCTCCACTTT. As protein: CASRSQGLDSPLHF.

The genes are TRBV7-9 and TRBJ1-4; a weak D match, TRBD1 (6 bases). The V end was cut by 1 base, the J end by 7 bases, with 13 bases between. This CDR3 comprises 15 residues. CDR1 and CDR2 from the germline V gene are SEHNR and FQNEAQ (reference sequence). The CDR3 sequence: CASSLGRAGAEKLFF. CDR3 DNA sequence: TGTGCCAGCAGCTTAGGTAGGGCAGGGGCTGAAAAACTGTTTTTT.

The rearrangement joins TRBV10-3 to TRBJ1-6; 8 bases line up with TRBD1. V gave up 8 bases and J gave up 8 bases; unmatched junction bases: 11. The CDR3 runs 15 residues. The germline V gene has CDR1 ENHRY and CDR2 SYGVKD. This chain's CDR3 is CAIRWGSGGDSPLHF. The CDR3 bases are TGTGCCATCCGCTGGGGTTCAGGGGGCGATTCACCCCTCCACTTT.

The genes are TRBV20-1 and TRBJ2-3; 10 bases match TRBD1. This CDR3 region has 14 residues. V was pared by 6 bases and J by 2 bases, with 5 bases of the junction left unmatched. Looked up from germline, CDR1 is DFQATT and CDR2 is SNEGSKA (reference sequence). In DNA, the CDR3 is TGCAGTGCAAGTGACAGGGGGCTCACAGATACGCAGTATTTT. Translated, it gives CSASDRGLTDTQYF.

This chain uses TRBV6-5 with TRBJ2-2; weak D call: TRBD2 (5 bases). The CDR3 is 16 amino acids. V lost 0 bases and J lost 4, with 12 bases in between. CDR1 is MNHEY and CDR2 is SVGAGI in the germline V gene. Here the CDR3 reads CASSYSWRASTGELFF. In DNA, the CDR3 is TGTGCCAGCAGTTACTCATGGCGGGCTAGCACCGGGGAGCTGTTTTTT.